This T cell receptor beta chain was recorded in a study of neoadjuvant nivolumab and ipilimumab in lung cancer (dated by TCRdb to 2020 to 2022). General notes on the study: Intravenous nivolumab was dosed at 3 mg/kg on days 1, 15 and 29, and in the combination arm ipilimumab 1 mg/kg was added on day 1 only. The major pathologic response (MPR) rate in the intention-to-treat population in each study arm was designated as the primary trial endpoint. Of the approximately 43 patients with operable NSCLC treated in the trial, 23 were randomized to nivolumab monotherapy and some 21 to nivolumab plus ipilimumab. TCR repertoires were compared between pretherapy (baseline) peripheral blood and tumors resected at surgery after neoadjuvant immune checkpoint blockade. Matched pretherapy and resected tumor pairs were analyzed from seven patients, of whom four had been treated with nivolumab and three with nivolumab plus ipilimumab. The paper's findings and limits, for the study overall: Richness in tumors resected after neoadjuvant therapy showed a positive correlation with pretherapy blood TCR richness (Spearman R ~ 0.85). There was no significant correlation between TCR clonality and pathologic tumor regression, and just a single major-pathologic-response sample was available for the clonality-regression analysis. From pretherapy to surgery, increases in tumor T-cell richness and clonality were observed in three of three dual-therapy tumors but in only two of four nivolumab-treated tumors. Resected tumors had greater TCR richness and clonality than tumor-adjacent uninvolved lung, and increases were observed in more dual-therapy-treated tumors. TCR sequencing was performed in a small number of samples.

Libraries were made using the immunoSEQ multiplex PCR assay. The authors processed their data as follows. Repertoires were summarized in terms of richness and clonality, and significantly expanded and contracted clones between pre- and post-therapy samples were identified. This is the immuneACCESS table as TCRdb keeps it, with only in-frame sequences that have V and J called. A part of the clones is gone; compared with another copy, unresolved V genes explain less than half, and the rest is unexplained. The V and J calls and clone size are taken from that table; D and trimming were inferred from the DNA. Recorded for this sample are about 33,000 clones; approximately 92% of them occurred a single time. The biggest ten clones account for 2% to 2.5% of the sample. Sample time point, as interpreted from the label and publication: at surgical resection after neoadjuvant nivolumab +/- ipilimumab. Samples came from the phase 2 randomized NEOSTAR trial, which tested neoadjuvant nivolumab or nivolumab plus ipilimumab followed by surgery in operable NSCLC.

Reading the germline V gene (reference sequence) gives CDR1 WNHNN and CDR2 SYGVQD. The CDR3 goes from the cysteine to the phenylalanine over 15 residues. The read is trimmed to its CDR3 DNA, 45 bases read in frame from base 1. V is trimmed back by 2 bases and J by 5 bases, and the junction contains 8 bases that no gene match accounts for. As to this clone: Its antigen is unknown. No much larger clonotype is one base removed from it; base qualities were not supplied.

The rearrangement combines TRBV10-1 with TRBJ2-7, with 8 central nucleotides matching TRBD1. The receptor was derived from an adult with non-small cell lung cancer. The sample was peripheral blood, taken after neoadjuvant nivolumab, alone or with ipilimumab, at or shortly before surgery. The DNA sequence is as follows: TGCGCCAGCAGTGAGGGGGCGGCAGGGGGCGACGAGCAGTACTTC. It is translated as CASSEGAAGGDEQYF.